The 10 T cell receptor beta chains below all came from one sample that was sequenced in a study of T cells in Graves' hyperthyroidism and ophthalmopathy. The TCR beta CDR3 regions underwent amplification using RNA transcripts as the source. A first-round RT-PCR of the TCR CDR3 used the HTBI primer set. TCRdb passed the multiplex PCR reads through MiXCR, listing each CDR3 protein once. Of around 350,000 distinct CDR3 sequences listed, around 25% are singletons. Sequenced material: blood. These receptors all stem from a man in his forties or fifties with Graves' hyperthyroidism.

In the case of this clonotype: An end of the junction differs from the germline gene, which may be a read error. CDR3 nucleotide sequence: TGCGCCAGCAGCCAAGCAGAGGATTTGAAGGAGACCCAGTACTTC. Protein: CASSQAEDLKETQYF. The V call is TRBV11-2, the J call TRBJ2-5; D uncertain. The CDR3 has 15 residues. CDR1 is SGHAT and CDR2 is FQNNGV in the germline V gene.

J is TRBJ1-1 and V is TRBV30; 8 nucleotides agree with TRBD1. Germline lookup yields CDR1 GTSNPN and CDR2 SVGIG (reference sequence). The junction had 2 bases not matched to a gene; V was cut back by 5 bases and J by 0 bases. The CDR3 totals 13 residues. CDR3 in amino acids: CAWGQGLNTEAFF. CDR3 DNA: TGTGCCTGGGGACAGGGATTGAACACTGAAGCTTTCTTT.

In its sample, this clonotype was seen many times. The gene calls are TRBV7-3 and TRBJ2-3, with TRBD2 matching over 9 bases. From germline, CDR1 is SGHTA and CDR2 FQGTGA. The CDR3 consists of 14 residues. The trim removed 2 bases at V and 6 bases at J, leaving 3 bases unmatched. In DNA form, the CDR3 reads TGTGCCAGCAGCTTAGGCGGGAGGGCCGATACGCAGTATTTT. Its translation is CASSLGGRADTQYF.

This clonotype is a singleton in its sample. A much larger clone differs by one base, so this may be a read error. The chain is built from TRBV7-2 and TRBJ2-7; tentatively, D is TRBD2 (6 bases). The CDR3 is 13 amino acids. Germline V lookup: CDR1 SGHTA, CDR2 FQGNSA. CDR3 sequence (DNA): TGTGCCGGCAGCTACCGACTAGAGGGAGAGCAGTACTTC. It encodes CAGSYRLEGEQYF. The entire variable domain, with the rest obtained from reference TRBV7-2 and TRBJ2-7, is as follows: GAGVSQSPSNKVTEKGKDVELRCDPISGHTALYWYRQSLGQGLEFLIYFQGNSAPDKSGLPSDRFSAERTGGSVSTLTIQRTQQEDSAVYLCAGSYRLEGEQYFGPGTRLTVT.

This chain joins TRBV9 and TRBJ2-5, with TRBD2 matching 7 bases. Germline CDR1 SGDLS, CDR2 YYNGEE. This CDR3 spans 14 amino acids. The V segment lost 3 bases and the J segment 2 bases; nucleotides outside the gene matches: 4. The CDR3 loop is CASSGEAGQETQYF. The CDR3 nucleotides read TGTGCCAGCAGCGGAGAAGCGGGACAAGAGACCCAGTACTTC.

This clonotype was seen only a few times. The chain combines TRBV20-1 with TRBJ2-3; no firm D call. V was trimmed by 1 base and J by 2 bases, leaving 4 bases between them. Germline V lookup: CDR1 DFQATT, CDR2 SNEGSKA (reference sequence). The CDR3 contains 12 residues. The CDR3 loop reads CSARGPTDTQYF. DNA for the CDR3: TGCAGTGCTAGAGGGCCCACAGATACGCAGTATTTT.

The gene calls are TRBV6-1 and TRBJ2-7; either TRBD1 or TRBD2 may supply D (6 bases each). The CDR3 extends over 14 amino acids. Germline V lookup: CDR1 MNHNS, CDR2 SASEGT. With 5 bases removed from V and 3 bases from J, the gap between germline ends came to 14 bases. The CDR3 nucleotides read TGTGCCAGCAGTAGAAATGGGGGGCTCTACGAGCAGTACTTC. Translation: CASSRNGGLYEQYF.

The chain recombines TRBV20-1 with TRBJ1-5, with TRBD1 as a possible D gene (5 bases). CDR1 is DFQATT and CDR2 is SNEGSKA in the germline V gene (reference sequence). The CDR3 runs 15 residues. Trimming cost V 6 bases and J 2 bases, with 17 bases left between them. Here the CDR3 reads CSASPSTTGNQPQHF. The CDR3, as DNA: TGCAGTGCAAGTCCCTCTACGACAGGCAATCAGCCCCAGCATTTT.

The chain combines TRBV24-1 with TRBJ2-1; 7 bases line up with TRBD2. Trimming took 4 bases from V and 3 from J; bases not matched to a gene: 5. CDR3 length equals 15 residues. Germline values: CDR1 KGHDR, CDR2 SFDVKD. The CDR3 bases are TGTGCCACCAGTGACCCCGGCGGGAGCTACAATGAGCAGTTCTTC. Translation: CATSDPGGSYNEQFF.

The table lists this clonotype with a few counts. The chain uses TRBV6-1 and TRBJ1-5; D remains unclear. Germline V lookup: CDR1 MNHNS, CDR2 SASEGT. This CDR3 region has 14 residues. V shed 8 bases and J shed 6 bases, with 17 bases lying between them. The CDR3 region has the DNA TGTGCCAGCCATGAGGCGATTGGACTTCAGCCCCAGCATTTT. This sequence encodes CASHEAIGLQPQHF.